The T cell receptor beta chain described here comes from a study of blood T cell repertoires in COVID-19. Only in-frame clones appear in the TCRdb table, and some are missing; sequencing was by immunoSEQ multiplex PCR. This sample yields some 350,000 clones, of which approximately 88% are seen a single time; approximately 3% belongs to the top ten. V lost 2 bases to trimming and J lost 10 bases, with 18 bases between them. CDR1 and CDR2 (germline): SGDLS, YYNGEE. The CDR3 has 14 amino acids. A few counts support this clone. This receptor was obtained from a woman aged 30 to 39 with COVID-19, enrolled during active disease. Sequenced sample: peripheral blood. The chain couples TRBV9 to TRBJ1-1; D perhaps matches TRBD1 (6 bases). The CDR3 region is CASSVSRGAEAAFF. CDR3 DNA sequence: TGTGCCAGCAGCGTCAGCCGGGGGGCAGAGGCAGCTTTCTTT.